The clone carrying this TCR beta chain was observed a handful of times. The sample originates from a study of blood T cells in healthy people across ages. Study background: Every two T cells gave about one barcoded beta molecule via template switching.

With a J-beta primer mix and a sample-barcoded 5' primer, a second PCR ran roughly 6 to 11 cycles. Every cDNA molecule carried a tag from a template-switch adaptor bearing 12 random nucleotides. One entry per CDR3 protein results from TCRdb running MiXCR on the 5' RACE reads. The table has more than 1.4 million distinct CDR3 sequences, about 43% seen once. V shed 3 bases, J shed 4 bases, and the junction held 2 bases outside the gene matches. Germline values: CDR1 KGHDR, CDR2 SFDVKD. The CDR3 extends over 13 amino acids. Isolated PBMCs totaled at least 7 million in each sample. Per sample, at least 5.5 micrograms of total RNA were extracted.

The chain is built from TRBV24-1 and TRBJ2-7; 7 bases align to TRBD1. The TCR comes from a woman aged 18-35 years in good health. Sequencing was carried out using blood. The CDR3 nucleotides read TGTGCCACCAGTGATAACAGGGGTTACGAGCAGTACTTC. Protein: CATSDNRGYEQYF.